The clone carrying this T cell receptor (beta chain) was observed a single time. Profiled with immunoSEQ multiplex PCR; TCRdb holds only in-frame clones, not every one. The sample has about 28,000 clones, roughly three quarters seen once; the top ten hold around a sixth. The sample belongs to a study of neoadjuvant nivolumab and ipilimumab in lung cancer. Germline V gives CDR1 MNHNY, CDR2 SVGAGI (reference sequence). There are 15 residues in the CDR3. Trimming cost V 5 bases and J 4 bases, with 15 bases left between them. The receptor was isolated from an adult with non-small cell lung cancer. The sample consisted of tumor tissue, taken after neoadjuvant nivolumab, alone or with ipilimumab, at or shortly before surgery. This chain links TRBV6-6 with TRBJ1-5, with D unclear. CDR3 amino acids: CASSTPAGVNQPQHF. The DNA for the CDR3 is TGTGCCAGCAGTACCCCGGCTGGGGTGAATCAGCCCCAGCATTTT.